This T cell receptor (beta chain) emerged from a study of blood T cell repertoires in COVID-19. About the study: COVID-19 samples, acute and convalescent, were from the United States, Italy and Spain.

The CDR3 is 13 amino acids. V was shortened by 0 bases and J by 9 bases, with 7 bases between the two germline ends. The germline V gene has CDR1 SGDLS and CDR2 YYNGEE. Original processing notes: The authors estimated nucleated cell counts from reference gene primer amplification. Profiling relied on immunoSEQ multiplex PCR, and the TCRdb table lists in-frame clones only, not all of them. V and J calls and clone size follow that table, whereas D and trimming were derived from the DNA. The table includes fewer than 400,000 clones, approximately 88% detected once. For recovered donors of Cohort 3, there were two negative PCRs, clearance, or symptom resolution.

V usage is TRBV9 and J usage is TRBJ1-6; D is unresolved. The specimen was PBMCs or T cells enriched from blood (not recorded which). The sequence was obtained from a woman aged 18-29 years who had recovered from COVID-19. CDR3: CASSVGRGSPLHF. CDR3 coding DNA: TGTGCCAGCAGCGTAGGGCGGGGTTCACCCCTCCACTTT. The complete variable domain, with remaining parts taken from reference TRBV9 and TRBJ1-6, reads DSGVTQTPKHLITATGQRVTLRCSPRSGDLSVYWYQQSLDQGLQFLIQYYNGEERAKGNILERFSAQQFPDLHSELNLSSLELGDSALYFCASSVGRGSPLHFGNGTRLTVT.